This TCR beta chain was captured by sequencing in a study of T cell responses to AZD1222 COVID-19 vaccine. Study-wide context: Investigators merged groups given second doses at roughly 4 or roughly 12 weeks. The study, taken as a whole, reports: Reports indicate that nearly half of spike-specific TCRs are directed at unmutated variant regions. Donors were largely white British and mainly female; clonal diversity was possibly underestimated. Two AZD1222 doses significantly raised spike-specific TCR breadth and depth over controls.

Method: immunoSEQ multiplex PCR; TCRdb's copy keeps in-frame clones and lacks some. Found here are about 130,000 clones, 93% of them singletons; the top ten hold 3.1%. Concerning this clone itself: Its antigen is as yet unknown.

This clonotype originated in an adult in good health. Sequenced material: peripheral blood, taken on day 0 of AZD1222 vaccination.

CDR3 residues: CASSSSGAGAYEQYF. Written as DNA, the CDR3 is TGCGCCAGCAGCTCGTCCGGGGCTGGGGCCTACGAGCAGTACTTC. The chain recombines TRBV5-1 with TRBJ2-7; TRBD1 or TRBD2 may be the D gene (5 bases each). This CDR3 region has 15 residues. The ends were cut back, 3 bases at V and 2 bases at J, with 15 bases in the middle. Per germline, CDR1 SGHRS and CDR2 YFSETQ.